Each of the 5 T cell receptor beta chains below was sequenced from the same sample in a study of blood T cell repertoires in COVID-19. This table comes from immunoSEQ multiplex PCR, and its TCRdb copy is limited to in-frame clones, with some not included. The table includes about 160,000 clones, about 83% detected once. Sequenced input: peripheral blood. These receptor sequences come from a man between 60 and 75 years old with acute or convalescent COVID-19.

This chain links TRBV6-6 with TRBJ2-7; no reliable D call. Germline V CDR1 and CDR2: MNHNY, SVGAGI (reference sequence). Trimming left V 0 bases short and J 0 bases short, with 6 bases between. The CDR3 runs to 14 residues. The CDR3 nucleotides read TGTGCCAGCAGTTACTCAGCCTCCTCCTACGAGCAGTACTTC. Amino acids: CASSYSASSYEQYF.

This clone was counted once. The V gene is TRBV3-1 (or the pseudogene TRBV3-2), the J gene TRBJ2-5; 10 positions agree with TRBD2. The CDR3 covers 18 residues. The V gene's germline CDR1 is LGHDT and CDR2 YNNKEL (reference sequence). The V and J ends lost 6 bases and 5 bases, in that order; junction bases with no gene match: 18. The chain's CDR3 is CASRSRGASGGPWETQYF. CDR3 nucleotides: TGTGCCAGCAGGTCTCGAGGGGCTAGCGGGGGCCCGTGGGAGACCCAGTACTTC.

The chain employs TRBV5-1 and TRBJ2-5; 8 nucleotides align to TRBD1. J was trimmed by 5 bases and V by 1 base; bases with no gene match: 7. Germline CDR1 reads SGHRS; CDR2 reads YFSETQ. This CDR3 region has 15 residues. The CDR3 DNA is TGCGCCAGCAGCTTGCGGCAGGGGGCTTTTGAGACCCAGTACTTC. Its protein product is CASSLRQGAFETQYF. The variable domain in full, with the rest retrieved from reference TRBV5-1 and TRBJ2-5, is KAGVTQTPRYLIKTRGQQVTLSCSPISGHRSVSWYQQTPGQGLQFLFEYFSETQRNKGNFPGRFSGRQFSNSRSEMNVSTLELGDSALYLCASSLRQGAFETQYFGPGTRLLVL.

This chain uses TRBV23-1 with TRBJ2-7, with 8 bases fitting TRBD2. TRBV23-1 belongs to the ORF category, with a function that is uncertain. The CDR3 spans 13 residues. The V and J ends lost 5 bases and 5 bases, in that order; junction bases with no gene match: 5. DNA of the CDR3: TGCGCCAGCAGTGGACTAGCCCTCGACGAGCAGTACTTC. This codes for CASSGLALDEQYF.

This clone was detected once. The J gene is TRBJ2-7, the V gene TRBV6-5, with D possibly being TRBD2 (5 bases). V lost 0 bases and J lost 2, with 11 bases in between. The CDR3 is made up of 15 amino acids. Germline loops: CDR1 MNHEY, CDR2 SVGAGI. CDR3 sequence reads: CASSYSSPGAYEQYF. The CDR3, as DNA: TGTGCCAGCAGTTACTCGAGTCCCGGGGCCTACGAGCAGTACTTC.